The 20 T cell receptor beta chains below come from one sample, sequenced in a study of OX40 agonist ivuxolimab in advanced cancers. Assay used: immunoSEQ multiplex PCR; TCRdb lists only in-frame clones, some missing. Of under 65,000 clones listed, 75% to 95% are singletons. Sequencing used CD4+ or CD8+ T cells sorted from blood, obtained in a trial of the OX40 agonist ivuxolimab. Receptors were obtained from an adult with an advanced solid tumor such as melanoma, head and neck, liver or kidney cancer.

The chain is built from TRBV14 and TRBJ2-5; 10 bases agree with TRBD2. This CDR3 is built from 15 residues. With V trimmed by 0 bases and J by 13 bases, 11 bases remained unmatched. Per the germline V gene, CDR1 is SGHDN and CDR2 is FVKESK. CDR3 in amino acids: CASSQDASAGGVRYF. The CDR3 DNA reads as TGTGCCAGCAGCCAAGATGCCTCAGCGGGAGGGGTCCGGTACTTC.

The DNA of the CDR3 is TGCGCCAGCAGTGAGTCGCGGACAGGACCTCGGTTCTTC. Encoded protein: CASSESRTGPRFF. This chain connects TRBV10-2 to TRBJ2-1, with 7 bases identical to TRBD1. The junction had 8 bases not matched to a gene; V was cut back by 0 bases and J by 15 bases. In germline, CDR1 is WSHSY, CDR2 SAAADI. CDR3 length: 13 residues.

Notes on this clone: At one boundary the junction diverges from the germline segment, which might be a read error. This sample includes further DNA sequences coding for the same CDR3. J is TRBJ2-7 and V is TRBV11-3; 15 nucleotides match TRBD2. In germline, CDR1 is SGHNT, CDR2 YENEEA. The CDR3 sequence is 16 residues long. The CDR3 spells CASSHGLAGGQHEQYF. The CDR3 nucleotides read TGCGCCAGCAGCCACGGACTAGCGGGAGGGCAGCACGAGCAGTACTTC.

The chain links TRBV10-3 to TRBJ1-2; no firm D call. The CDR3 runs to 11 residues. CDR1 ENHRY and CDR2 SYGVKD come from the germline V gene. V dropped 8 bases and J dropped 2 bases, with 6 bases sitting between them. Written as DNA, the CDR3 is TGTGCCATCTCCGGGAACTATGGCTACACCTTC. It encodes CAISGNYGYTF.

The rearrangement links TRBV5-1 to TRBJ2-2; 8 bases map to TRBD2. J lost 3 bases, V lost 2 bases, and 3 bases had no gene match. Looked up from germline, CDR1 is SGHRS and CDR2 is YFSETQ. This CDR3 region has 15 residues. The CDR3 DNA is TGCGCCAGCAGCTTACCACTAGCGGACACCGGGGAGCTGTTTTTT. Encoded protein: CASSLPLADTGELFF.

This clone was counted once. The rearrangement uses TRBV5-1 and TRBJ2-5; D may be TRBD2 (7 bases). Trimming took 7 bases from V and 3 from J, leaving 19 bases between them. The germline gives CDR1 SGHRS, CDR2 YFSETQ. The CDR3 loop spans 15 amino acids. CDR3 loop: CASARGGGREETQYF. CDR3 DNA: TGCGCCAGCGCCCGAGGGGGGGGCCGGGAAGAGACCCAGTACTTC.

This clone has a single count. CDR3 DNA: TGTGCCAGCAGCTTAGGCTCCGCAGGTACGGGCTATGGCTACACCTTC. It translates to CASSLGSAGTGYGYTF. The chain is built from TRBV7-6 and TRBJ1-2; D remains ambiguous. V was clipped by 1 base and J by 4 bases, with 16 bases between them. The CDR3 runs 16 residues. Germline V CDR1 and CDR2: SGHVS, FNYEAQ.

This clone came up once. The rearrangement joins TRBV10-3 to TRBJ1-2, with TRBD1 matching over 9 bases. Unmatched junction bases numbered 3, after V lost 4 bases and J lost 3 bases. The V gene's germline CDR1 is ENHRY and CDR2 SYGVKD. The CDR3 runs to 14 residues. CDR3 residues: CAISGGTGYYGYTF. CDR3 nucleotides: TGTGCCATCAGTGGGGGGACAGGGTACTATGGCTACACCTTC.

V usage is TRBV6-1 and J usage is TRBJ1-2; 10 nucleotides agree with TRBD1. Per the germline V gene, CDR1 is MNHNS and CDR2 is SASEGT. Losses at the gene ends were 0 bases for V and 7 bases for J; bases not matched to a gene: 11. The CDR3 runs to 17 residues. The CDR3 region is CASSEARTGQGRSGYTF. CDR3 coding DNA: TGTGCCAGCAGTGAAGCGCGCACGGGACAGGGGAGGAGTGGCTACACCTTC.

The chain is built from TRBV27 and TRBJ2-1, with 8 bases matching TRBD2. V was pared by 8 bases and J by 7 bases, with 13 bases of the junction left unmatched. CDR3 length: 15 residues. The germline CDR1 and CDR2 sequences are MNHEY and SMNVEV (reference sequence). The CDR3 region is CASQNGGGRFNEQFF. Here the CDR3 DNA reads TGTGCCAGCCAAAACGGGGGCGGGAGGTTTAATGAGCAGTTCTTC.

The chain couples TRBV12-5 to TRBJ1-3; weak D call: TRBD1 (5 bases). V gave up 4 bases and J gave up 1 base, with 8 bases separating them. CDR1 and CDR2 from the germline V gene are LGHNT and FRNRAP. The CDR3 runs to 14 residues. The CDR3 DNA reads as TGTGCTAGTGGTTCGACAGAGTCTGGAAACACCATATATTTT. This translates into CASGSTESGNTIYF.

This clone appeared a single time. V and J are TRBV10-2 and TRBJ2-5, with D tentatively TRBD1 (6 bases). The V end was cut by 6 bases, the J end by 0 bases, with 11 bases between. Germline lookup yields CDR1 WSHSY and CDR2 SAAADI. The CDR3 totals 14 residues. The CDR3 nucleotides read TGCGCCAGCAGGACAGGCCAGTACCAAGAGACCCAGTACTTC. Residues: CASRTGQYQETQYF.

This clone was recorded once. The V gene is TRBV5-4, the J gene TRBJ2-1; TRBD2 aligns across 10 bases. The CDR3 sequence is 17 residues long. Trimming at V came to 6 bases and at J to 3 bases, leaving 12 bases not matched to a gene. Germline lookup yields CDR1 SGHNT and CDR2 YYREEE (reference sequence). The CDR3 coding sequence is TGTGCCAGCATCAAAAACAACCTAGCGGGAGACTACAATGAGCAGTTCTTC. Translated: CASIKNNLAGDYNEQFF.

This chain links TRBV6-6 with TRBJ2-7; 7 bases line up with TRBD1. Germline CDR1 reads MNHNY; CDR2 reads SVGAGI (reference sequence). The CDR3 contains 15 residues. The J segment lost 2 bases and the V segment lost 6 bases, leaving 10 bases of the junction unmatched. DNA for the CDR3: TGTGCCAGCAGCCGCTACCGGGACAGACCCTACGAGCAGTACTTC. Translated, it gives CASSRYRDRPYEQYF.

The CDR3 region is CASSYRGTGESYEQYF. CDR3 nucleotide sequence: TGTGCCAGCAGTTACCGCGGGACAGGGGAGTCCTACGAGCAGTACTTC. This chain uses TRBV6-6 with TRBJ2-7, with 10 positions matching TRBD1. The CDR3 runs 16 residues. Trimming at V came to 2 bases and at J to 1 base, leaving 5 bases not matched to a gene. Germline loops: CDR1 MNHNY, CDR2 SVGAGI (reference sequence).

The chain couples TRBV27 to TRBJ2-1; 8 positions agree with TRBD1. V lost 2 bases and J lost 6; bases outside the gene matches: 6. The V gene's germline CDR1 is MNHEY and CDR2 SMNVEV (reference sequence). There are 15 residues in the CDR3. The CDR3 DNA reads TGTGCCAGCAGTTTAGGGCAGGGGGCTTTCAATGAGCAGTTCTTC. It encodes CASSLGQGAFNEQFF.

The genes are TRBV9 and TRBJ2-1; 7 bases are a match to TRBD2. Germline CDR1 SGDLS, CDR2 YYNGEE. Trimming cost V 4 bases and J 0 bases; bases outside gene matches: 10. The CDR3 spans 17 residues. CDR3 region: CASSPRTSVSSYNEQFF. CDR3 DNA: TGTGCCAGCAGCCCCCGTACTAGCGTTAGCTCCTACAATGAGCAGTTCTTC. The whole variable domain, filled in from reference TRBV9 and TRBJ2-1, reads DSGVTQTPKHLITATGQRVTLRCSPRSGDLSVYWYQQSLDQGLQFLIQYYNGEERAKGNILERFSAQQFPDLHSELNLSSLELGDSALYFCASSPRTSVSSYNEQFFGPGTRLTVL.

The chain is built from TRBV19 and TRBJ2-1; D not resolved. Germline V gene lookup returns CDR1 LNHDA and CDR2 SQIVND (reference sequence). CDR3 length: 12 residues. Trimming cost V 5 bases and J 7 bases, with 9 bases left between them. The CDR3 spells CASSVDWNEQFF. Here the CDR3 DNA reads TGTGCCAGTAGTGTCGACTGGAATGAGCAGTTCTTC.

The chain has TRBV7-2 and TRBJ1-5, with D unresolved. CDR3 size: 13 residues. V lost 4 bases and J lost 6, with 10 bases in between. From germline, CDR1 is SGHTA and CDR2 FQGNSA. The CDR3: CASSSAFAQPQHF. The CDR3 bases are TGTGCCAGCAGCTCTGCGTTCGCTCAGCCCCAGCATTTT.

The V and J genes are TRBV7-9 and TRBJ1-4; possibly TRBD1 for D (6 bases). V lost 4 bases, J lost 1 base, and 13 bases lay in between. Germline values: CDR1 SEHNR, CDR2 FQNEAQ (reference sequence). The CDR3 length is 16 residues. In nucleotides, the CDR3 is TGTGCCAGCAGCTCAAGGGCAGGGGTAACTAATGAAAAACTGTTTTTT. Protein product: CASSSRAGVTNEKLFF.